The next 20 T cell receptor beta chains were all read from a single sample in a study of T cell repertoires in cytomegalovirus infection. TCRdb processed the reads anew with MiXCR; each CDR3 protein has one entry. Of about 400,000 distinct CDR3 sequences listed, 15% to 20% are singletons. Sample: PBMCs. The source is a human donor in good health (CMV status not recorded). Some clones in this sample may be carry-over from other donors' samples.

This clonotype was recorded at least ten times. V usage is TRBV7-2 and J usage is TRBJ2-1; TRBD2 matches at 10 bases. CDR1 SGHTA and CDR2 FQGNSA come from the germline V gene. V dropped 2 bases and J dropped 3; count of bases not matched to a gene: 16. CDR3 size: 20 residues. The CDR3 spells CASSLLGSLAGASSYNEQFF. In nucleotides, the CDR3 is TGTGCCAGCAGCTTATTAGGGTCGCTAGCGGGGGCCTCCAGCTACAATGAGCAGTTCTTC. Drawing the rest from reference TRBV7-2 and TRBJ2-1, the complete variable domain is GAGVSQSPSNKVTEKGKDVELRCDPISGHTALYWYRQSLGQGLEFLIYFQGNSAPDKSGLPSDRFSAERTGGSVSTLTIQRTQQEDSAVYLCASSLLGSLAGASSYNEQFFGPGTRLTVL.

The rearrangement joins TRBV19 to TRBJ1-5; 9 bases agree with TRBD1. Trimming removed 4 bases from V and 6 bases from J; junction bases left unmatched: 4. Per the germline V gene, CDR1 is LNHDA and CDR2 is SQIVND (reference sequence). The CDR3 covers 14 residues. The DNA of the CDR3 is TGTGCCAGTAGTAATCTGGACAGGGGTCAGCCCCAGCATTTT. It encodes CASSNLDRGQPQHF.

This clonotype was observed a few times. This chain uses TRBV15 with TRBJ1-5; D not resolved. V dropped 5 bases and J dropped 0 bases, with 8 bases sitting between them. Looked up from germline, CDR1 is LNHNV and CDR2 is YYDKDF (reference sequence). The CDR3 spans 14 residues. DNA for the CDR3: TGTGCCACCAGCGAGTGGGATAGCAATCAGCCCCAGCATTTT. This translates into CATSEWDSNQPQHF. Drawing the rest from reference TRBV15 and TRBJ1-5, the complete variable domain is DAMVIQNPRYQVTQFGKPVTLSCSQTLNHNVMYWYQQKSSQAPKLLFHYYDKDFNNEADTPDNFQSRRPNTSFCFLDIRSPGLGDTAMYLCATSEWDSNQPQHFGDGTRLSIL.

V is TRBV28 and J is TRBJ2-1; no clear D. Germline V lookup: CDR1 MDHEN, CDR2 SYDVKM. The V end lost 2 bases, the J end lost 5 bases, and 10 bases lay between the germline ends. The CDR3 length is 14 residues. For the CDR3, the DNA is TGTGCCAGCAGTTTACCCCGCCCCCACAATGAGCAGTTCTTC. It is translated as CASSLPRPHNEQFF. Combining the CDR3 with reference TRBV28 and TRBJ2-1 gives the whole variable domain DVKVTQSSRYLVKRTGEKVFLECVQDMDHENMFWYRQDPGLGLRLIYFSYDVKMKEKGDIPEGYSVSREKKERFSLILESASTNQTSMYLCASSLPRPHNEQFFGPGTRLTVL.

This clonotype was counted a few times. This chain links TRBV12-3 or TRBV12-4 with TRBJ1-4; D is unclear. The CDR3 consists of 12 residues. Trimming cost V 4 bases and J 8 bases, with 8 bases left between them. The CDR3 sequence: CASSSPGEKLFF. For the CDR3, the DNA is TGTGCCAGCAGTTCCCCGGGGGAAAAACTGTTTTTT.

The rearrangement uses TRBV3-1 and TRBJ2-3; D gene ambiguous. The V and J ends lost 4 bases and 6 bases respectively, with 8 bases between them. The CDR3 runs 12 residues. Germline values: CDR1 LGHDT, CDR2 YNNKEL (reference sequence). CDR3 in amino acids: CASSPTKDTQYF. The CDR3 nucleotides are TGTGCCAGCAGCCCCACTAAGGATACGCAGTATTTT.

This chain uses TRBV2 with TRBJ2-7; 8 bases fit TRBD2. The junction had 7 bases not matched to a gene; V was cut back by 10 bases and J by 5 bases. This CDR3 is built from 12 residues. In germline, CDR1 is SNHLY, CDR2 FYNNEI. In DNA form, the CDR3 reads TGTGCCACCCGTAGCGGGAAGGACGAGCAGTACTTC. Its protein product is CATRSGKDEQYF.

This sequence joins TRBV12-3 or TRBV12-4 and TRBJ2-3; D may be TRBD2 (5 bases). Trimming stripped 2 bases from V and 4 bases from J, with 13 bases between. This CDR3 contains 15 residues. DNA for the CDR3: TGTGCCAGCAGTTTATATGCGGGTGAGGCAGATACGCAGTATTTT. It encodes CASSLYAGEADTQYF.

This clonotype has a handful of counts. The chain uses TRBV4-1 and TRBJ2-1; 7 nucleotides agree with TRBD2. V shed 1 base and J 5 bases; nucleotides not matched to a gene: 5. Germline V gene lookup returns CDR1 MGHRA and CDR2 YSYEKL. The CDR3 length is 15 residues. CDR3 sequence reads: CASSQGLAVNNEQFF. CDR3 bases: TGCGCCAGCAGCCAAGGGCTAGCGGTAAACAATGAGCAGTTCTTC.

The chain is built from TRBV29-1 and TRBJ2-3, with unresolved D. Germline V gives CDR1 SQVTM, CDR2 ANQGSEA. Trimming took off 3 bases at V and 3 bases at J, with 13 bases between the two ends. The length of the CDR3 is 14 residues. For the CDR3, the DNA is TGCAGCGTTGATACAGTGGTCGGTACAGATACGCAGTATTTT. Residues: CSVDTVVGTDTQYF.

This clonotype occurred many times. The chain employs TRBV7-2 and TRBJ1-2, with D possibly matching TRBD1 (6 bases). CDR1 is SGHTA and CDR2 is FQGNSA in the germline V gene. The CDR3 runs to 16 residues. V lost 0 bases and J 4 bases, leaving 15 bases between the germline ends. The CDR3 region is CASSLAAGGGFYGYTF. The CDR3 nucleotides read TGTGCCAGCAGCTTAGCGGCGGGGGGCGGCTTCTATGGCTACACCTTC. The full variable domain, in which reference TRBV7-2 and TRBJ1-2 provide the parts outside the CDR3, is GAGVSQSPSNKVTEKGKDVELRCDPISGHTALYWYRQSLGQGLEFLIYFQGNSAPDKSGLPSDRFSAERTGGSVSTLTIQRTQQEDSAVYLCASSLAAGGGFYGYTFGSGTRLTVV.

This clonotype was seen only a few times. The V and J genes are TRBV7-8 and TRBJ2-5; D ambiguous. CDR1 and CDR2 from the germline V gene are SGHVS and FQNEAQ. CDR3 size: 14 residues. With 5 bases removed from V and 3 bases from J, the gap between germline ends came to 13 bases. The CDR3 sequence: CASSPPLVKETQYF. CDR3 DNA: TGTGCCAGCAGCCCCCCCCTAGTAAAAGAGACCCAGTACTTC. Filled out from reference TRBV7-8 and TRBJ2-5, the complete variable domain reads GAGVSQSPRYKVAKRGQDVALRCDPISGHVSLFWYQQALGQGPEFLTYFQNEAQLDKSGLPSDRFFAERPEGSVSTLKIQRTQQEDSAVYLCASSPPLVKETQYFGPGTRLLVL.

The chain links TRBV19 to TRBJ1-1; a weak D match, TRBD1 (6 bases). This CDR3 has 15 amino acids. Trimming pared 4 bases from V and 7 bases from J, leaving 19 bases between. CDR1 and CDR2 (germline): LNHDA, SQIVND (reference sequence). CDR3 nucleotide sequence: TGTGCCAGTAGTACCCGGGACATCCCACATGGTGAAGCTTTCTTT. As protein: CASSTRDIPHGEAFF.

This clonotype was seen a handful of times. This chain joins TRBV2 and TRBJ2-1; no clear D. The germline V and J ends were trimmed by 8 bases and 6 bases, with 20 bases remaining between them. The CDR3 runs to 15 residues. Per the germline V gene, CDR1 is SNHLY and CDR2 is FYNNEI. The CDR3 sequence: CASLFDRRLVNEQFF. Here the CDR3 DNA reads TGTGCCAGCCTCTTCGATCGTAGGCTAGTCAATGAGCAGTTCTTC.

This clonotype was counted ten times or more. The chain carries TRBV7-6 and TRBJ2-2, with TRBD1 matching over 8 bases. Germline CDR1 SGHVS, CDR2 FNYEAQ. This CDR3 has 14 residues. V lost 4 bases and J lost 7; bases outside the gene matches: 5. CDR3: CASSSGTGYGELFF. The CDR3 region has the DNA TGTGCCAGCAGCTCCGGGACAGGTTACGGGGAGCTGTTTTTT.

This clonotype occurred many times. This chain connects TRBV7-9 to TRBJ2-7; tentative D call: TRBD1 (6 bases). There are 15 residues in the CDR3. Germline V lookup: CDR1 SEHNR, CDR2 FQNEAQ (reference sequence). Trimming shortened V by 6 bases and J by 8 bases, and 23 bases separated the two germline ends. CDR3 DNA: TGTGCCAGCAGTCGTCCGGGACACGGCCACCGTAAGCAGTACTTC. Its protein is CASSRPGHGHRKQYF.

This clonotype was observed a few times. The chain joins TRBV30 to TRBJ2-1; the D gene could be TRBD1 or TRBD2 (5 bases each). Per the germline V gene, CDR1 is GTSNPN and CDR2 is SVGIG (reference sequence). V dropped 8 bases and J dropped 6 bases, with 20 bases sitting between them. The CDR3 has 14 residues. This CDR3 is CARTGTSPSNEQFF. The CDR3 DNA sequence: TGTGCCAGAACCGGGACCTCTCCCTCCAATGAGCAGTTCTTC.

Many counts were recorded for this clonotype. The rearrangement joins TRBV7-9 to TRBJ1-1; the D is unclear. The germline CDR1 and CDR2 sequences are SEHNR and FQNEAQ (reference sequence). V lost 5 bases and J lost 4, with 20 bases in between. CDR3 length: 16 residues. CDR3 in DNA: TGTGCCAGCAGCCCTTGGACTCCCGCCGAGGGCACTGAAGCTTTCTTT. Its protein is CASSPWTPAEGTEAFF.

This clonotype was recorded a few times. The gene calls are TRBV5-4 and TRBJ1-1; D is unresolved. The CDR3 runs to 14 residues. CDR1 is SGHNT, CDR2 YYREEE, per germline (reference sequence). V dropped 7 bases and J dropped 0 bases, with 13 bases sitting between them. CDR3 residues: CASGSVGMNTEAFF. CDR3 sequence (DNA): TGTGCCAGCGGATCTGTTGGAATGAACACTGAAGCTTTCTTT.

This chain links TRBV4-1 with TRBJ2-5; 10 bases align to TRBD1. Germline V CDR1 and CDR2: MGHRA, YSYEKL. V shed 3 bases and J 3 bases; nucleotides not matched to a gene: 7. The CDR3 sequence is 16 residues long. DNA for the CDR3: TGCGCCAGCAGCCATCCGGGACAGGGGTTTGAAGAGACCCAGTACTTC. Translation gives CASSHPGQGFEETQYF.